This T cell receptor beta chain derives from a study of OX40 agonist ivuxolimab in advanced cancers. The table came from immunoSEQ multiplex PCR; TCRdb's copy has only in-frame clones and leaves some out. The sample has about 67,000 clones, more than 75% seen once. In regard to this clone: Its antigen is not identified.

There are 15 residues in the CDR3. CDR1 and CDR2 (germline): LNHDA, SQIVND (reference sequence). With V trimmed by 2 bases and J by 6 bases, 3 bases remained unmatched. Overall study results and limits: Low normalized clonal expansion also occurred in some nonresponding patients. Still undetermined is the antigen specificity of the expanded peripheral T cells. There were, on average, more expanded clones in CD8+ T cells than in CD4+. Relatively little clonal expansion, among the lowest observed, appeared in partial responders at 0.1-3.0 mg/kg.

The source material was CD4+ or CD8+ T cells sorted from blood, sampled in a trial of the OX40 agonist ivuxolimab. This TCR was recovered from an adult with an advanced solid tumor such as melanoma, head and neck, liver or kidney cancer. The chain carries TRBV19 and TRBJ2-2; TRBD2 matches 10 bases. The CDR3 is CASSIKLAGAGELFF. CDR3 bases: TGTGCCAGTAGTATAAAGCTAGCGGGAGCCGGGGAGCTGTTTTTT.